What follows describes a single T cell receptor (beta chain). This sample stems from a study of technical replicates of blood from four donors. Assay used: immunoSEQ multiplex PCR; TCRdb lists only in-frame clones, some missing. The data hold 7,500 to 9,000 clones, with roughly 88% observed a single time. The CDR3 runs to 13 residues. V lost 8 bases to trimming and J lost 1 base, with 12 bases between them. Germline values: CDR1 SQVTM, CDR2 ANQGSEA. The specimen was PBMCs. The TCR sequence derives from a human donor in good health. The gene calls are TRBV29-1 and TRBJ1-5; D gene uncertain. In DNA form, the CDR3 reads TGCAGCTTTGTTGGAGACAGCAATCAGCCCCAGCATTTT. Translation gives CSFVGDSNQPQHF. The variable domain in full, completed from reference TRBV29-1 and TRBJ1-5, reads SAVISQKPSRDICQRGTSLTIQCQVDSQVTMMFWYRQQPGQSLTLIATANQGSEATYESGFVIDKFPISRPNLTFSTLTVSNMSPEDSSIYLCSFVGDSNQPQHFGDGTRLSIL.